The present TCR beta chain was sequenced within a study of blood T cell repertoires in COVID-19. Study in general: COVID-19 samples, acute and convalescent, were from the United States, Italy and Spain. Sources were T cells, B-cell-depleted T cells, or PBMCs; the material itself was cDNA or gDNA.

Authors' methods: Nucleated cell counts were estimated from reference gene primer amplification. The assay was immunoSEQ multiplex PCR, and TCRdb's table has in-frame clones only and misses some. V and J calls and clone size come straight from that table; D and trimming were deduced from the DNA. The repertoire consists of 150,000 to 200,000 clones, with 81% occurring once and the leading ten covering 9.5% to 12%. V lost 0 bases, J lost 4 bases, and 5 bases stayed unmatched. The germline V gene has CDR1 SGDLS and CDR2 YYNGEE. The CDR3 spans 16 residues. This rearrangement joins TRBV9 to TRBJ2-2; 8 nucleotides line up with TRBD2. Sequences were obtained from peripheral blood. The receptor was isolated from a man in his sixties with active or convalescent COVID-19. CDR3 loop: CASSVAGGAVTGELFF. In nucleotides, the CDR3 is TGTGCCAGCAGCGTAGCCGGGGGGGCGGTCACCGGGGAGCTGTTTTTT.